This T cell receptor (beta chain) stems from a study of graft-versus-host responses after intestinal transplantation. Study information: Anti-thymocyte globulin induction preceded about three years of tacrolimus and steroid maintenance in all recipients.

As to this clone: Its antigen is unknown.

This CDR3 comprises 14 residues. With 10 bases removed from V and 8 bases from J, the gap between germline ends came to 20 bases. Per germline, CDR1 KGHSH and CDR2 LQKENI. Clones were sequenced by immunoSEQ multiplex PCR, and TCRdb holds only the in-frame ones, with some missing. The data hold around 110,000 clones, with 90% observed a single time. General study results and limits: The study found high graft-versus-host to host-versus-graft clonal ratios in allografts of patients with graft-donor T cell macrochimerism. After transplant, early declines in HvG clones were associated with peak levels of circulating GvH clones. Present in recipient marrow, GvH clones included some that appeared first in ileum or blood.

Material: unstimulated CD4+ T cells sorted from spleen or lymph node cells, obtained before intestinal transplant. The chain uses TRBV18 and TRBJ1-4; TRBD1 might be the D (6 bases). This sequence originates from a human donor who received an intestinal transplant. The CDR3 region has the DNA TGTGCCACTTCCCCATGGGGGCCGGGGGAAAAACTGTTTTTT. Translated, it gives CATSPWGPGEKLFF.